The 27 T cell receptor beta chains listed next were all sequenced from one sample in a study of T-cell reconstitution after alpha-beta-depleted transplantation in children. Preparation of the TCRbeta library involved a method that used unique molecular identifiers. From the PCR reads, TCRdb called clonotypes with MiXCR, one entry per CDR3 protein. The top ten clones hold 0.79% of a sample with approximately 650,000 distinct CDR3 sequences, about 12% of them seen once. Specimen: PBMCs, collected before TCRalphabeta/CD19-depleted stem cell transplant. These receptors were obtained from a girl aged 2 to 9 with congenital amegakaryocytic thrombocytopenia, due to receive a stem cell transplant.

This chain uses TRBV6-2 or TRBV6-3 with TRBJ2-7, with 11 bases matching TRBD2. V shed 2 bases, J shed 3 bases, and the junction held 18 bases outside the gene matches. This CDR3 contains 20 residues. CDR1 is MNHEY, CDR2 SVGEGT, per germline. DNA of the CDR3: TGTGCCAGCAGTTACCCGGACAGGGTAGCAATAGCGGGAGGGGTCTACGAGCAGTACTTC. This codes for CASSYPDRVAIAGGVYEQYF.

There are many counts of this clonotype. The chain carries TRBV5-6 and TRBJ2-7; D is ambiguous. Germline V gene sequence: CDR1 SGHDT, CDR2 YYEEEE. Between the trimmed V and J ends, which lost 3 bases and 3 bases, there was a span of 10 bases. CDR3 length: 13 amino acids. The CDR3 DNA follows: TGTGCCAGCAGCTGGAAAACCCTCTACGAGCAGTACTTC. Its protein product is CASSWKTLYEQYF. Full variable domain (rest looked up from reference TRBV5-6 and TRBJ2-7): DAGVTQSPTHLIKTRGQQVTLRCSPKSGHDTVSWYQQALGQGPQFIFQYYEEEERQRGNFPDRFSGHQFPNYSSELNVNALLLGDSALYLCASSWKTLYEQYFGPGTRLTVT.

This clonotype occurred many times. The J gene is TRBJ1-5, the V gene TRBV4-1; unclear D gene. CDR3 size: 12 residues. Trimming stripped 1 base from V and 8 bases from J, with 6 bases between. Per the germline V gene, CDR1 is MGHRA and CDR2 is YSYEKL. CDR3 sequence: CASSQGLKPQHF. The CDR3 nucleotides are TGCGCCAGCAGCCAAGGGTTAAAGCCCCAGCATTTT.

This clonotype was detected ten times or more. V is TRBV7-9 and J is TRBJ1-1; TRBD1 is a possible D gene (5 bases). V was trimmed by 0 bases and J by 3 bases, leaving 11 bases between them. The V gene's germline CDR1 is SEHNR and CDR2 FQNEAQ (reference sequence). The CDR3 has 15 amino acids. The CDR3 coding sequence is TGTGCCAGCAGCTTAGCCCTCAGGGCGGACACTGAAGCTTTCTTT. Protein: CASSLALRADTEAFF.

The rearrangement links TRBV12-3 or TRBV12-4 to TRBJ2-3; 11 bases line up with TRBD2. There are 17 residues in the CDR3. Trimming removed 7 bases from V and 0 bases from J; junction bases left unmatched: 9. The CDR3 region is CASTRGLAVPSTDTQYF. The DNA of the CDR3 is TGTGCCAGCACCCGGGGACTAGCGGTTCCTAGCACAGATACGCAGTATTTT.

This chain connects TRBV11-2 to TRBJ2-3; possibly TRBD1 for D (6 bases). CDR1 SGHAT and CDR2 FQNNGV come from the germline V gene. This CDR3 has 18 residues. V was pared by 0 bases and J by 2 bases, with 18 bases between. DNA of the CDR3: TGTGCCAGCAGCTTAGATCAAGGGGGAGCACCTCCCACAGATACGCAGTATTTT. This codes for CASSLDQGGAPPTDTQYF.

As for this clonotype: Possible read error: a much larger clone is one base away. The rearrangement uses TRBV5-6 and TRBJ2-2; no clear D. Trimming removed 4 bases at V and 9 bases at J, with 13 bases between. Germline lookup yields CDR1 SGHDT and CDR2 YYEEEE. This CDR3 comprises 13 residues. The CDR3 bases are TGTGCCAGCAGCGGATACGAGGCCAGGGAGCTGTTTTTT. It is translated as CASSGYEARELFF.

This clonotype was seen many times. This chain connects TRBV12-3 or TRBV12-4 to TRBJ2-1; 13 bases match TRBD2. Trimming removed 6 bases from V and 16 bases from J; junction bases left unmatched: 18. The length of the CDR3 is 16 residues. Here the CDR3 reads CASRRSGTGTSGIKFF. The CDR3 DNA reads TGTGCCAGCAGACGTTCCGGGACAGGGACTAGCGGGATCAAATTCTTC.

This clonotype was counted at least ten times. The genes are TRBV20-1 and TRBJ2-3, with D hard to call. The CDR3 covers 16 residues. Germline CDR1 DFQATT, CDR2 SNEGSKA (reference sequence). Trimming removed 0 bases from V and 2 bases from J, with 15 bases in between. The CDR3 bases are TGCAGTGCTAGAGAAAACTATCGGGCTTTCACAGATACGCAGTATTTT. Its protein product is CSARENYRAFTDTQYF.

The sample holds a few counts of this clonotype. The chain couples TRBV19 to TRBJ2-7; D is unclear. V lost 3 bases and J lost 1, with 4 bases in between. The germline V gene has CDR1 LNHDA and CDR2 SQIVND (reference sequence). This CDR3 region has 12 residues. The CDR3 coding sequence is TGTGCCAGTAGTATCCCTTCCTACGAGCAGTACTTC. Its translation is CASSIPSYEQYF.

This clonotype was counted ten times or more. The V call is TRBV20-1, the J call TRBJ2-1, with D perhaps TRBD1 or TRBD2 (6 bases each). Germline lookup yields CDR1 DFQATT and CDR2 SNEGSKA (reference sequence). This CDR3 spans 13 amino acids. V shed 3 bases and J shed 4 bases, with 10 bases lying between them. The CDR3 DNA sequence: TGCAGTGCTAGGCGGGACACGTACAATGAGCAGTTCTTC. It codes for CSARRDTYNEQFF.

This clonotype was observed a handful of times. V usage is TRBV2 and J usage is TRBJ2-7; 9 bases are a match to TRBD2. Trimming removed 6 bases from V and 5 bases from J; junction bases left unmatched: 5. CDR3 length: 13 residues. Germline V gene sequence: CDR1 SNHLY, CDR2 FYNNEI. The CDR3 sequence is CASSYGTSNEQYF. CDR3 DNA: TGTGCCAGCAGCTATGGGACTAGCAACGAGCAGTACTTC.

The chain has TRBV18 and TRBJ2-2; no clear D. This CDR3 has 14 amino acids. Trimming removed 2 bases at V and 6 bases at J, with 10 bases between. Germline CDR1 KGHSH, CDR2 LQKENI. The CDR3 region has the DNA TGTGCCAGCTCACCAGCGACAAGCTCCGGGGAGCTGTTTTTT. Amino acids: CASSPATSSGELFF.

The chain uses TRBV29-1 and TRBJ1-5; D is unclear. V was clipped by 0 bases and J by 2 bases, with 5 bases between them. Germline CDR1 reads SQVTM; CDR2 reads ANQGSEA. The CDR3 sequence is 13 residues long. The CDR3 spells CSVEEGGNQPQHF. CDR3 nucleotide sequence: TGCAGCGTTGAAGAGGGTGGCAATCAGCCCCAGCATTTT. The full variable domain, rest sourced from reference TRBV29-1 and TRBJ1-5, is SAVISQKPSRDICQRGTSLTIQCQVDSQVTMMFWYRQQPGQSLTLIATANQGSEATYESGFVIDKFPISRPNLTFSTLTVSNMSPEDSSIYLCSVEEGGNQPQHFGDGTRLSIL.

Of note for this clonotype: Just one base apart from a much larger clone, this may be a read error. V gene TRBV20-1 combines with J gene TRBJ2-1; no clear D. CDR1 and CDR2 (germline): DFQATT, SNEGSKA (reference sequence). Trimming removed 0 bases at V and 3 bases at J, with 12 bases between. CDR3 length: 15 amino acids. The CDR3 loop reads CSARDALTYYNEQFF. The DNA of the CDR3 is TGCAGTGCTAGAGATGCACTAACGTACTACAATGAGCAGTTCTTC.

As for this clonotype: A single base separates this from a much larger clone, so it may be a read error. CDR3 region: CTSSVRRGDGDMNTEAFF. CDR3 bases: TGTACCAGCAGTGTTCGTAGGGGGGACGGCGATATGAACACTGAAGCTTTCTTT. This rearrangement joins TRBV3-1 to TRBJ1-1, with TRBD1 as a possible D gene (6 bases). The germline CDR1 and CDR2 sequences are LGHDT and YNNKEL (reference sequence). The CDR3 sequence is 18 residues long.

V gene TRBV20-1 combines with J gene TRBJ2-7; TRBD1 is a possible D gene (5 bases). The CDR3 has 13 residues. Trimming removed 6 bases from V and 0 bases from J, with 12 bases in between. Germline CDR1 reads DFQATT; CDR2 reads SNEGSKA (reference sequence). CDR3 sequence: CSADAGISYEQYF. For the CDR3, the DNA is TGCAGTGCGGATGCAGGGATCTCCTACGAGCAGTACTTC.

There are many counts of this clonotype. The chain joins TRBV2 to TRBJ2-2; TRBD2 aligns across 8 bases. This CDR3 is built from 14 residues. Looked up from germline, CDR1 is SNHLY and CDR2 is FYNNEI. The junction had 2 bases not matched to a gene; V was cut back by 8 bases and J by 0 bases. Written as DNA, the CDR3 is TGTGCCAGCCGGGAGGGGTCGAACACCGGGGAGCTGTTTTTT. Its protein product is CASREGSNTGELFF. The entire variable domain, with the rest obtained from reference TRBV2 and TRBJ2-2, is as follows: EPEVTQTPSHQVTQMGQEVILRCVPISNHLYFYWYRQILGQKVEFLVSFYNNEISEKSEIFDDQFSVERPDGSNFTLKIRSTKLEDSAMYFCASREGSNTGELFFGEGSRLTVL.

The rearrangement joins TRBV5-4 to TRBJ2-5, with 9 nucleotides matching TRBD2. V gave up 0 bases and J gave up 7 bases; unmatched junction bases: 19. Germline CDR1 is SGHNT and CDR2 is YYREEE (reference sequence). The CDR3 runs 19 residues. The CDR3, as DNA: TGTGCCAGCAGCTTGGGCCTGACTAGCGGAGTCACAACCCGACGGACCCAGTACTTC. Residues: CASSLGLTSGVTTRRTQYF. Drawing the rest from reference TRBV5-4 and TRBJ2-5, the complete variable domain is ETGVTQSPTHLIKTRGQQVTLRCSSQSGHNTVSWYQQALGQGPQFIFQYYREEENGRGNFPPRFSGLQFPNYSSELNVNALELDDSALYLCASSLGLTSGVTTRRTQYFGPGTRLLVL.

This clonotype was counted only a few times. This chain joins TRBV29-1 and TRBJ2-3, with 12 bases aligning to TRBD2. This CDR3 contains 16 residues. Germline CDR1 reads SQVTM; CDR2 reads ANQGSEA. The trim removed 1 base at V and 4 bases at J, leaving 6 bases unmatched. The CDR3 DNA follows: TGCAGCGTTGAAGGACTAGCGGGAGTTTCGGCAGATACGCAGTATTTT. This encodes CSVEGLAGVSADTQYF.

J is TRBJ2-1 and V is TRBV7-9; no clear D gene. V lost 1 base and J lost 8, with 12 bases in between. The V gene's germline CDR1 is SEHNR and CDR2 FQNEAQ (reference sequence). The CDR3 is 14 amino acids. For the CDR3, the DNA is TGTGCCAGCAGCTTAGGGCTCCCCGGGTATGAGCAGTTCTTC. This codes for CASSLGLPGYEQFF.

CDR3 nucleotides: TGCAGTTCACCGGTCGGCTGGACAGGGGGCCTCGAGACCCAGTACTTC. Translating it yields CSSPVGWTGGLETQYF. The J gene is TRBJ2-5, the V gene TRBV20-1; 11 bases are shared with TRBD1. V trimming: 8 bases; J trimming: 5 bases; junction bases outside the gene matches: 16. The CDR3 length is 16 residues. Germline V CDR1 and CDR2: DFQATT, SNEGSKA (reference sequence).

This clonotype was picked up many times. The chain combines TRBV20-1 with TRBJ2-5, with D possibly TRBD2 on 5 matching bases. In germline, CDR1 is DFQATT, CDR2 SNEGSKA (reference sequence). The CDR3 length is 13 residues. Deletions cut 3 bases from V and 3 bases from J, with 11 bases between. The CDR3 spells CSARWLAKETQYF. As DNA, the CDR3 is TGCAGTGCTAGGTGGCTAGCCAAAGAGACCCAGTACTTC.

This clonotype came up many times. This chain links TRBV7-2 with TRBJ2-1; the match to TRBD2 covers 7 bases. CDR1 is SGHTA and CDR2 is FQGNSA in the germline V gene. This CDR3 is built from 15 residues. Trimming cost V 5 bases and J 8 bases; bases outside gene matches: 12. The CDR3 region has the DNA TGTGCCAGCAGCCAAGTAGCCGCGGGAGTTCATGAGCAGTTCTTC. Translated, it gives CASSQVAAGVHEQFF.

This clonotype was counted between two and nine times. V and J are TRBV12-3 or TRBV12-4 and TRBJ1-3; D is ambiguous. The CDR3 length is 11 residues. The V gene lost 11 bases and the J gene lost 10 bases, with 15 bases spanning the gap. This CDR3 is CARGSGNTIYF. The CDR3 DNA is TGTGCCCGGGGTTCGGGTAATACCATATATTTT.

The chain carries TRBV28 and TRBJ2-1; tentatively, D is TRBD1 (6 bases). The CDR3 runs to 14 residues. CDR1 and CDR2 (germline): MDHEN, SYDVKM. V was shortened by 4 bases and J by 5 bases, with 12 bases between the two germline ends. The chain's CDR3 is CASSSSWGHNEQFF. The CDR3 DNA is TGTGCCAGCAGTTCTAGTTGGGGGCACAATGAGCAGTTCTTC. The full variable domain, completed using reference TRBV28 and TRBJ2-1, is DVKVTQSSRYLVKRTGEKVFLECVQDMDHENMFWYRQDPGLGLRLIYFSYDVKMKEKGDIPEGYSVSREKKERFSLILESASTNQTSMYLCASSSSWGHNEQFFGPGTRLTVL.

The chain links TRBV10-3 to TRBJ1-2; 8 bases map to TRBD1. Germline trimming cut 6 bases from V and 6 bases from J; bases unmatched to any gene: 9. Germline-derived CDR1 and CDR2 are ENHRY and SYGVKD. The CDR3 contains 14 residues. CDR3 residues: CAIRKDREGDGYTF. The CDR3 DNA sequence: TGTGCCATCAGGAAGGACAGGGAGGGAGATGGCTACACCTTC.